These 19 T cell receptor beta chains were sequenced from one sample in a study of spatial heterogeneity in lung cancer. Time point noted: sample taken at primary tumor resection. TCRdb used MiXCR to reprocess the 5' RACE reads, holding one entry per CDR3 protein. The sample includes 40,000 or so distinct CDR3 sequences, approximately 7.5% seen only once; the top ten take 25% to 35%. This specimen was PBMCs, taken at surgery. The receptors originated from a male donor with early-stage non-small cell lung cancer.

In its sample, this clonotype was seen many times. The rearrangement uses TRBV5-6 and TRBJ2-7, with 11 nucleotides matching TRBD1. V trimming: 4 bases; J trimming: 4 bases; junction bases outside the gene matches: 7. Germline CDR1 reads SGHDT; CDR2 reads YYEEEE. CDR3 length equals 15 residues. This chain's CDR3 is CASSRGQGAKYEQYV. CDR3 DNA sequence: TGTGCCAGCAGCCGAGGACAGGGGGCTAAGTACGAGCAGTACGTC.

This clonotype was observed at least ten times. The chain uses TRBV18 and TRBJ1-1, with no clear D. CDR1 is KGHSH and CDR2 is LQKENI in the germline V gene. The CDR3 has 14 amino acids. V was shortened by 2 bases and J by 2 bases, with 9 bases between the two germline ends. DNA for the CDR3: TGTGCCAGCTCACCAACGGCCTCTAACACTGAAGCTTTCTTT. Its translation: CASSPTASNTEAFF.

This clonotype has at least ten counts. The J gene is TRBJ2-3, the V gene TRBV4-3, with TRBD2 matching 10 bases. J lost 5 bases, V lost 0 bases, and 8 bases had no gene match. The length of the CDR3 is 17 residues. Germline CDR1 is LGHNA and CDR2 is YSLEER. This CDR3 is CASSQELSLAGVDTQYF. The CDR3, as DNA: TGCGCCAGCAGCCAAGAATTGTCTCTAGCGGGAGTAGATACGCAGTATTTT.

This clonotype was seen repeatedly, ten times or more. The chain combines TRBV6-2 or TRBV6-3 with TRBJ2-7; 10 positions agree with TRBD2. V lost 6 bases and J lost 3; bases outside the gene matches: 2. Germline-derived CDR1 and CDR2 are MNHEY and SVGEGT. The CDR3 covers 13 residues. CDR3 DNA sequence: TGTGCCAGCAGCAAGCGGGAGGGCTACGAGCAGTACGTC. It codes for CASSKREGYEQYV.

This clonotype was counted many times. The CDR3 DNA is TGTGCCAGCAGTTCCTCGGGTTCCTACGAGCAGTACGTC. It translates to CASSSSGSYEQYV. This chain connects TRBV27 to TRBJ2-7; D is unresolved. Germline-derived CDR1 and CDR2 are MNHEY and SMNVEV (reference sequence). The CDR3 extends over 13 amino acids. The V gene lost 4 bases and the J gene lost 1 base, with 8 bases spanning the gap.

The chain carries TRBV6-2 or TRBV6-3 and TRBJ1-1; D possibly corresponds to TRBD1 (5 bases). Germline V gives CDR1 MNHEY, CDR2 SVGEGT. V was trimmed by 4 bases and J by 1 base, leaving 13 bases between them. The CDR3 consists of 15 residues. CDR3 sequence reads: CASSSGGPSNTEAFF. The CDR3 nucleotides read TGTGCCAGCAGTTCGGGGGGTCCGTCGAACACTGAAGCTTTCTTT.

This clonotype has a count of ten or more. The chain carries TRBV12-3 or TRBV12-4 and TRBJ2-3; D gene ambiguous. The V end was cut by 6 bases, the J end by 6 bases, with 16 bases between. This CDR3 region has 14 residues. Here the CDR3 reads CASSEVAESDTQYF. CDR3 nucleotides: TGTGCCAGCAGCGAGGTAGCCGAGTCGGATACGCAGTATTTT.

In this sample, this clonotype turned up many times. The gene calls are TRBV24-1 and TRBJ1-2, with a possible D match to TRBD1 (6 bases). Germline V gene lookup returns CDR1 KGHDR and CDR2 SFDVKD. V was clipped by 3 bases and J by 1 base, with 11 bases between them. This CDR3 region has 15 residues. CDR3 region: CATSDPGQVNYGYTF. CDR3 bases: TGTGCCACCAGTGATCCGGGACAAGTTAACTATGGCTACACCTTC.

This chain uses TRBV5-4 with TRBJ1-3; a weak D match, TRBD1 (6 bases). Trimming took off 3 bases at V and 2 bases at J, with 12 bases between the two ends. The CDR3 runs to 15 residues. Germline V gene lookup returns CDR1 SGHNT and CDR2 YYREEE (reference sequence). The CDR3 region has the DNA TGTGCCAGCAGCTCAATACAGGGTGCTGGAAACACCATATATTTT. Translating gives CASSSIQGAGNTIYF.

This CDR3 is CASSLDWGQYNEQFF. CDR3 nucleotides: TGTGCCAGCAGCTTGGACTGGGGGCAGTACAATGAGCAGTTCTTC. The chain combines TRBV5-4 with TRBJ2-1; D is possibly TRBD1 (6 bases). Trimming cost V 0 bases and J 4 bases, with 11 bases left between them. CDR3 size: 15 residues. CDR1 and CDR2 (germline): SGHNT, YYREEE (reference sequence). The complete variable domain, with remaining parts taken from reference TRBV5-4 and TRBJ2-1, reads ETGVTQSPTHLIKTRGQQVTLRCSSQSGHNTVSWYQQALGQGPQFIFQYYREEENGRGNFPPRFSGLQFPNYSSELNVNALELDDSALYLCASSLDWGQYNEQFFGPGTRLTVL.

The chain is built from TRBV18 and TRBJ1-5; no firm D call. V was pared by 3 bases and J by 2 bases, with 17 bases between. The V gene's germline CDR1 is KGHSH and CDR2 LQKENI. The CDR3 loop spans 17 amino acids. The CDR3 DNA sequence: TGTGCCAGCTCACCGCTTCGAAGCGGGGTCGGCAATCAGCCCCAGCATTTT. It codes for CASSPLRSGVGNQPQHF. Full variable domain (remainder filled in from reference TRBV18 and TRBJ1-5): NAGVMQNPRHLVRRRGQEARLRCSPMKGHSHVYWYRQLPEEGLKFMVYLQKENIIDESGMPKERFSAEFPKEGPSILRIQQVVRGDSAAYFCASSPLRSGVGNQPQHFGDGTRLSIL.

This clonotype was detected many times. The chain employs TRBV7-3 and TRBJ1-2, with TRBD1 identical over 8 bases. Per the germline V gene, CDR1 is SGHTA and CDR2 is FQGTGA. The V and J ends lost 4 bases and 8 bases, in that order; junction bases with no gene match: 9. CDR3 size: 14 residues. Here the CDR3 DNA reads TGTGCCAGCAGCTCAACCGGGACAGGAGGCGGCTACACCTTC. This sequence encodes CASSSTGTGGGYTF. The complete variable domain, with remaining parts taken from reference TRBV7-3 and TRBJ1-2, reads GAGVSQTPSNKVTEKGKYVELRCDPISGHTALYWYRQSLGQGPEFLIYFQGTGAADDSGLPNDRFFAVRPEGSVSTLKIQRTERGDSAVYLCASSSTGTGGGYTFGSGTRLTVV.

This clonotype was detected only a few times. This rearrangement joins TRBV7-2 to TRBJ2-3; the D is unclear. Germline V gives CDR1 SGHTA, CDR2 FQGNSA. V lost 5 bases, J lost 0 bases, and 9 bases lay in between. CDR3 size: 14 residues. The CDR3 is CASSTTSSTDTQYF. The CDR3 nucleotides are TGTGCCAGCAGCACGACGTCTAGCACAGATACGCAGTATTTT.

Comments on this clonotype: This may be a read error, as it is one base from a much larger clone. The chain uses TRBV2 and TRBJ2-7; D remains unclear. Trimming cost V 4 bases and J 7 bases, with 8 bases left between them. The germline CDR1 and CDR2 sequences are SNHLY and FYNNEI. The CDR3 runs 11 residues. The chain's CDR3 is CASSGPWEQYF. The DNA for the CDR3 is TGTGCCAGCAGTGGCCCTTGGGAGCAGTACTTC.

J is TRBJ1-1 and V is TRBV6-2 or TRBV6-3, with D perhaps TRBD1 (5 bases). This CDR3 is built from 15 residues. Germline lookup yields CDR1 MNHEY and CDR2 SVGEGT. The germline V and J ends were trimmed by 11 bases and 1 base, with 20 bases remaining between them. The CDR3 sequence: CASISGGTANTEAFF. DNA of the CDR3: TGTGCCTCCATATCGGGGGGGACCGCGAACACTGAAGCTTTCTTT.

In its sample, this clonotype was seen a few times. The chain has TRBV24-1 and TRBJ2-1, with TRBD1 matching 7 bases. CDR1 is KGHDR and CDR2 is SFDVKD in the germline V gene. J was trimmed by 12 bases and V by 0 bases; bases with no gene match: 10. The CDR3 is 15 amino acids. The CDR3 region is CATSDLTQGRYGQFF. For the CDR3, the DNA is TGTGCCACCAGTGATTTGACACAGGGGAGATATGGGCAGTTCTTC.

This clonotype was seen ten or more times. This chain uses TRBV28 with TRBJ2-3; the match to TRBD2 covers 8 bases. Germline trimming cut 6 bases from V and 11 bases from J; bases unmatched to any gene: 7. This CDR3 contains 12 residues. In germline, CDR1 is MDHEN, CDR2 SYDVKM. The CDR3 region has the DNA TGTGCCAGCAGCCCCAGCGGGAGAAAGCAGTATTTT. It encodes CASSPSGRKQYF.

This clonotype was picked up many times. V gene TRBV27 combines with J gene TRBJ2-2, with D possibly matching TRBD1 (8 bases). Per germline, CDR1 MNHEY and CDR2 SMNVEV (reference sequence). V lost 5 bases to trimming and J lost 4 bases, with 11 bases between them. The length of the CDR3 is 14 residues. The CDR3 nucleotides read TGTGCCAGCAGTACAGGGGGGGGCACCGGGGAGCTGTTTTTT. It is translated as CASSTGGGTGELFF.

This clonotype was observed at least ten times. V and J are TRBV6-2 or TRBV6-3 and TRBJ2-7; D gene ambiguous. The CDR3 covers 13 residues. Germline CDR1 and CDR2: MNHEY and SVGEGT. The germline V and J ends were trimmed by 2 bases and 6 bases, with 11 bases remaining between them. CDR3 DNA sequence: TGTGCCAGCAGTTACCTCCAGGCCGCCGAGCAGTACTTC. This translates into CASSYLQAAEQYF.